Sequencing of this TCR beta chain was carried out in a study of blood T cell repertoires in COVID-19. On the study more broadly: The United States, Italy and Spain were the sources of the acute and convalescent COVID-19 samples. The cDNA or gDNA used as material had been derived from T cells, B-cell-depleted T cells, or PBMCs.

The germline gives CDR1 SGHTA, CDR2 FQGNSA. V was clipped by 5 bases and J by 3 bases, with 17 bases between them. The CDR3 spans 16 residues. As processed by the authors: Reference gene primer amplification in the assay estimated nucleated cell counts. Assay: immunoSEQ multiplex PCR; the TCRdb copy retains only in-frame clones and omits some. Clone size and V and J calls were adopted from that table, with D and trimming inferred from the DNA. The sample has about 22,000 clones, roughly 88% seen once. The V call is TRBV7-2, the J call TRBJ1-5; D possibly corresponds to TRBD1 (6 bases). The sample consisted of peripheral blood. The origin of this receptor is a man aged 65 to 79 with acute or convalescent COVID-19. The CDR3 DNA is TGTGCCAGCAGCCCCGCGTATGGGACACCCAATCAGCCCCAGCATTTT. This sequence encodes CASSPAYGTPNQPQHF. Using reference TRBV7-2 and TRBJ1-5 for the parts outside the CDR3, the full variable domain is GAGVSQSPSNKVTEKGKDVELRCDPISGHTALYWYRQSLGQGLEFLIYFQGNSAPDKSGLPSDRFSAERTGGSVSTLTIQRTQQEDSAVYLCASSPAYGTPNQPQHFGDGTRLSIL.